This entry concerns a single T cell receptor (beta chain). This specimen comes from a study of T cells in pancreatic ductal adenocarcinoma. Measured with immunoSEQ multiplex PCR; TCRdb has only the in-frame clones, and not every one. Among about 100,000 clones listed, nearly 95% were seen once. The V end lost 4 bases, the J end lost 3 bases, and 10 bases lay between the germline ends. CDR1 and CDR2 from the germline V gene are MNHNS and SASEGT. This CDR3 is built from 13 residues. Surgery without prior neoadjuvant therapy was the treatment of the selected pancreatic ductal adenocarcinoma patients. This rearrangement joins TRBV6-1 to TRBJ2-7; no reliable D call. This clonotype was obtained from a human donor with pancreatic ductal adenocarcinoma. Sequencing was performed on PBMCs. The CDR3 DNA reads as TGTGCCAGCAGTGGGCCCACCCTCTACGAGCAGTACTTC. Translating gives CASSGPTLYEQYF.